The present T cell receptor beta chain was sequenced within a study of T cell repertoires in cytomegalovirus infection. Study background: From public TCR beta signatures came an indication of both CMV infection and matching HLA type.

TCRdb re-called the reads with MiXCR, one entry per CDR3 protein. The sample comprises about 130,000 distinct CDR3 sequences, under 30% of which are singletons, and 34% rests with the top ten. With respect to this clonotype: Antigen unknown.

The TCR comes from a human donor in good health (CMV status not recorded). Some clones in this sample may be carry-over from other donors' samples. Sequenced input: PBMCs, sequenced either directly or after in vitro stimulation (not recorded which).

The chain's CDR3 is CASSEAEHTDTQYF. CDR3 bases: TGTGCCAGCAGTGAAGCGGAACACACAGATACGCAGTATTTT. The chain carries TRBV2 and TRBJ2-3; D call uncertain. The CDR3 has 14 residues. V was shortened by 0 bases and J by 2 bases, with 6 bases between the two germline ends. Germline CDR1 is SNHLY and CDR2 is FYNNEI.